Listed here are 25 T cell receptor beta chains from one sample, sequenced in a study of blood T cell repertoires in COVID-19. Clones were sequenced by immunoSEQ multiplex PCR, and TCRdb holds only the in-frame ones, with some missing. Among more than 300,000 clones listed, 80% to 95% were seen once. The material sequenced was PBMCs or T cells enriched from blood (not recorded which). Source of these receptors: a woman between 40 and 55 years old who had been exposed to COVID-19.

The DNA of the CDR3 is TGTGCCAGCTCACCTACTAGCGGGATGTCAGATACGCAGTATTTT. Translating it yields CASSPTSGMSDTQYF. The V and J genes are TRBV18 and TRBJ2-3; 10 nucleotides agree with TRBD2. The CDR3 totals 15 residues. Germline loops: CDR1 KGHSH, CDR2 LQKENI. Unmatched junction bases numbered 4, after V lost 3 bases and J lost 4 bases.

The chain carries TRBV20-1 and TRBJ2-1; D possibly corresponds to TRBD2 (5 bases). Deletions cut 6 bases from V and 9 bases from J, with 12 bases between. The CDR3 spans 11 residues. Germline-derived CDR1 and CDR2 are DFQATT and SNEGSKA (reference sequence). CDR3 in amino acids: CSADGVGEQFF. CDR3 bases: TGCAGTGCAGACGGGGTGGGTGAGCAGTTCTTC.

The chain combines TRBV6-1 with TRBJ1-5; the match to TRBD1 covers 7 bases. The CDR3 runs to 18 residues. V was clipped by 4 bases and J by 0 bases; unmatched bases: 12. Germline CDR1 MNHNS, CDR2 SASEGT. The CDR3 DNA is TGTGCCAGCAGTGCACGTCCTAACAGGGGAGATAGCAATCAGCCCCAGCATTTT. It translates to CASSARPNRGDSNQPQHF.

This chain links TRBV5-6 with TRBJ2-7; possibly TRBD2 for D (6 bases). This CDR3 spans 14 amino acids. The V end was cut by 0 bases, the J end by 6 bases, with 13 bases between. The germline gives CDR1 SGHDT, CDR2 YYEEEE. The DNA for the CDR3 is TGTGCCAGCAGCTTGGGGCGGGGAGCCATCGAGCAGTACTTC. As protein: CASSLGRGAIEQYF.

This chain uses TRBV19 with TRBJ1-1; 10 nucleotides match TRBD1. Germline loops: CDR1 LNHDA, CDR2 SQIVND (reference sequence). The ends lost 4 bases at V and 4 bases at J; junction bases unmatched: 12. The CDR3 is 17 amino acids. The chain's CDR3 is CASSTLSPDRGPTEAFF. CDR3 coding DNA: TGTGCCAGTAGTACACTATCCCCTGACAGGGGGCCCACTGAAGCTTTCTTT.

The chain carries TRBV3-1 (or the pseudogene TRBV3-2) and TRBJ1-6; D gene unclear. CDR1 and CDR2 from the germline V gene are LGHDT and YNNKEL (reference sequence). This CDR3 is 15 amino acids long. V was clipped by 1 base and J by 13 bases, with 17 bases between them. The CDR3 spells CASSQGFPGSFPLHF. The CDR3 DNA sequence: TGTGCCAGCAGCCAAGGATTCCCAGGAAGTTTCCCCCTCCACTTT.

This clone was counted once. The chain links TRBV19 to TRBJ1-1, with D possibly being TRBD1 (5 bases). The germline CDR1 and CDR2 sequences are LNHDA and SQIVND (reference sequence). This CDR3 has 14 residues. V was cut by 5 bases and J by 2 bases, with 12 bases left in between. CDR3 coding DNA: TGTGCCAGTAGTGAGGAGGGGTCTAACACTGAAGCTTTCTTT. Its translation is CASSEEGSNTEAFF.

The chain combines TRBV7-8 with TRBJ2-7; the match to TRBD2 covers 9 bases. The junction had 9 bases not matched to a gene; V was cut back by 4 bases and J by 5 bases. Germline CDR1 is SGHVS and CDR2 is FQNEAQ. The length of the CDR3 is 15 residues. Here the CDR3 reads CASSSGLAGAHEQYF. In DNA form, the CDR3 reads TGTGCCAGCAGCTCCGGGTTAGCGGGAGCCCACGAGCAGTACTTC.

The CDR3 sequence: CASSLVGWPGGYGGYEQYF. CDR3 nucleotide sequence: TGTGCCAGCAGCTTAGTCGGCTGGCCAGGGGGCTACGGCGGGTACGAGCAGTACTTC. The gene calls are TRBV7-9 and TRBJ2-7; 8 bases are shared with TRBD1. The CDR3 length is 19 residues. CDR1 and CDR2 from the germline V gene are SEHNR and FQNEAQ (reference sequence). V lost 1 base and J lost 4; bases outside the gene matches: 18.

The chain carries TRBV21-1 and TRBJ1-2; the D segment call TRBD1 is taken from the table without a DNA check. TRBV21-1 is a listed pseudogene. The CDR3 has 18 amino acids. CDR3 sequence (DNA): TGTGCCAGCAGCCTTTTGACAGGACAGCACTTAAATAACTATGGCTACACCTTC. Translating it yields CASSLLTGQHLNNYGYTF.

The J gene is TRBJ2-1, the V gene TRBV24-1, with 10 nucleotides matching TRBD2. This CDR3 is 14 amino acids long. V was clipped by 9 bases and J by 5 bases; unmatched bases: 6. From germline, CDR1 is KGHDR and CDR2 SFDVKD. The CDR3 is CATEVAGGNNEQFF. DNA of the CDR3: TGTGCCACCGAGGTAGCGGGAGGCAACAATGAGCAGTTCTTC.

The V call is TRBV10-1, the J call TRBJ2-1; 9 bases line up with TRBD2. The trim removed 0 bases at V and 7 bases at J, leaving 13 bases unmatched. This CDR3 region has 18 residues. Germline CDR1 and CDR2: WNHNN and SYGVQD (reference sequence). DNA for the CDR3: TGCGCCAGCAGTGAGTCGTGGGGGACGAGCGGGAGGCCAAATGAGCAGTTCTTC. It is translated as CASSESWGTSGRPNEQFF.

This clone was counted only a few times. This sequence joins TRBV5-4 and TRBJ2-5, with D hard to call. This CDR3 has 13 residues. V was clipped by 1 base and J by 2 bases, with 6 bases between them. The germline V gene has CDR1 SGHNT and CDR2 YYREEE (reference sequence). For the CDR3, the DNA is TGTGCCAGCAGCTTGTTGAGTCAAGAGACCCAGTACTTC. This sequence encodes CASSLLSQETQYF.

The chain combines TRBV10-1 with TRBJ1-1; no clear D gene. CDR1 and CDR2 (germline): WNHNN, SYGVQD (reference sequence). Between the trimmed V and J ends, which lost 6 bases and 3 bases, there was a span of 17 bases. CDR3 length equals 15 residues. The CDR3 nucleotides read TGCGCCAGCAGGTCCACTACCCTTACCTACACTGAAGCTTTCTTT. This sequence encodes CASRSTTLTYTEAFF.

The chain is built from TRBV27 and TRBJ1-2, with D perhaps TRBD1 (6 bases). Trimming took off 3 bases at V and 4 bases at J, with 15 bases between the two ends. CDR1 MNHEY and CDR2 SMNVEV come from the germline V gene (reference sequence). There are 15 residues in the CDR3. The chain's CDR3 is CASSFGGGAVYGYTF. Written as DNA, the CDR3 is TGTGCCAGCAGTTTTGGAGGGGGGGCGGTCTATGGCTACACCTTC.

The chain joins TRBV19 to TRBJ2-7; TRBD2 matches 10 bases. The germline CDR1 and CDR2 sequences are LNHDA and SQIVND (reference sequence). J lost 5 bases, V lost 6 bases, and 7 bases had no gene match. This CDR3 has 14 residues. The CDR3, as DNA: TGTGCCAGTAGGAGCGGGAGGGCCGAGGACGAGCAGTACTTC. It codes for CASRSGRAEDEQYF. The full variable domain, its missing parts supplied by reference TRBV19 and TRBJ2-7, is DGGITQSPKYLFRKEGQNVTLSCEQNLNHDAMYWYRQDPGQGLRLIYYSQIVNDFQKGDIAEGYSVSREKKESFPLTVTSAQKNPTAFYLCASRSGRAEDEQYFGPGTRLTVT.

In nucleotides, the CDR3 is TGTGCCAGCTCACCACTGGCGACAGGGCCCCAAGAGACCCAGTACTTC. This sequence encodes CASSPLATGPQETQYF. J is TRBJ2-5 and V is TRBV18; 7 bases align to TRBD1. There are 16 residues in the CDR3. The V segment lost 1 base and the J segment 1 base; nucleotides outside the gene matches: 6. From germline, CDR1 is KGHSH and CDR2 LQKENI.

The chain joins TRBV7-2 to TRBJ1-4; the D is unclear. V lost 4 bases and J lost 2, with 8 bases in between. The CDR3 has 14 amino acids. Germline V gene sequence: CDR1 SGHTA, CDR2 FQGNSA. The CDR3 here is CASSSRRTNEKLFF. The CDR3 coding sequence is TGTGCCAGCAGCTCACGGCGGACTAATGAAAAACTGTTTTTT.

This clone has just one count. The chain combines TRBV18 with TRBJ1-1; tentative D call: TRBD1 (6 bases). The CDR3 contains 15 residues. The V and J ends lost 4 bases and 4 bases respectively, with 16 bases between them. CDR1 and CDR2 from the germline V gene are KGHSH and LQKENI. The chain's CDR3 is CASSRGGGLATEAFF. The DNA for the CDR3 is TGTGCCAGCTCACGGGGAGGGGGATTGGCCACTGAAGCTTTCTTT.

The chain has TRBV10-1 and TRBJ2-1, with D possibly being TRBD1 (7 bases). This CDR3 region has 15 residues. Germline CDR1 and CDR2: WNHNN and SYGVQD (reference sequence). With 1 base removed from V and 4 bases from J, the gap between germline ends came to 11 bases. CDR3 in DNA: TGCGCCAGCAGTGAGTGGCGGGACAGATACAATGAGCAGTTCTTC. Translation gives CASSEWRDRYNEQFF.

This chain joins TRBV6-4 and TRBJ1-1; 7 bases are shared with TRBD1. The germline CDR1 and CDR2 sequences are MRHNA and SNTAGT. With V trimmed by 6 bases and J by 3 bases, 10 bases remained unmatched. The CDR3 totals 15 residues. CDR3 nucleotides: TGTGCCAGCAGACCCACGGGACAGCAATACACTGAAGCTTTCTTT. Translating gives CASRPTGQQYTEAFF.

The V call is TRBV19, the J call TRBJ2-1; D possibly corresponds to TRBD1 (6 bases). Between the trimmed V and J ends, which lost 3 bases and 3 bases, there was a span of 15 bases. Germline values: CDR1 LNHDA, CDR2 SQIVND (reference sequence). The CDR3 has 16 amino acids. The CDR3, as DNA: TGTGCCAGTAGTATCCACGGACAGCCAGACTACAATGAGCAGTTCTTC. It is translated as CASSIHGQPDYNEQFF.

The genes are TRBV7-2 and TRBJ1-6; 8 nucleotides line up with TRBD1. Germline-derived CDR1 and CDR2 are SGHTA and FQGNSA. The CDR3 runs 15 residues. The junction had 3 bases not matched to a gene; V was cut back by 1 base and J by 7 bases. The CDR3 DNA follows: TGTGCCAGCAGCTTAGGGACAGGGAGGAATTCACCCCTCCACTTT. It translates to CASSLGTGRNSPLHF.

V is TRBV7-6 and J is TRBJ2-5; D is perhaps TRBD1 (5 bases). Trimming pared 1 base from V and 4 bases from J, leaving 7 bases between. The CDR3 loop spans 13 amino acids. CDR1 is SGHVS and CDR2 is FNYEAQ in the germline V gene. In DNA form, the CDR3 reads TGTGCCAGCAGCTTAGGAAGGGGAGAGACCCAGTACTTC. Protein product: CASSLGRGETQYF.

The chain links TRBV5-5 to TRBJ2-3; D unclear. The CDR3 loop spans 15 amino acids. Trimming shortened V by 1 base and J by 0 bases, and 9 bases separated the two germline ends. Germline V CDR1 and CDR2: SGHKS, YYEKEE (reference sequence). The CDR3 DNA sequence: TGTGCCAGCAGCTTGTACAGTACTAGCACAGATACGCAGTATTTT. Protein product: CASSLYSTSTDTQYF.